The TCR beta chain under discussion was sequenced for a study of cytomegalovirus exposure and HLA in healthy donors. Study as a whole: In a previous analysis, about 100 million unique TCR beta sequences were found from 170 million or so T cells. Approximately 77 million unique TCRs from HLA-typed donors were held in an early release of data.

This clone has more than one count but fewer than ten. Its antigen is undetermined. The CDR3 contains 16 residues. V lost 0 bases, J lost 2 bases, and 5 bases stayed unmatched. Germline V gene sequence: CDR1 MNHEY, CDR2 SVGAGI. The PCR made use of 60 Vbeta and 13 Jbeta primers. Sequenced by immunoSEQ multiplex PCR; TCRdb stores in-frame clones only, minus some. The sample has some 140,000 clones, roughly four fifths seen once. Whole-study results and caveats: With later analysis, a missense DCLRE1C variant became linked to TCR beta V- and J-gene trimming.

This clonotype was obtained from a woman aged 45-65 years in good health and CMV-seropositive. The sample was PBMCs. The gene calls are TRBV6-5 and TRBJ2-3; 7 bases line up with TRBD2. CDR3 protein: CASSYSSSGYTDTQYF. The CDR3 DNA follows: TGTGCCAGCAGTTACTCGTCTAGCGGCTACACAGATACGCAGTATTTT.